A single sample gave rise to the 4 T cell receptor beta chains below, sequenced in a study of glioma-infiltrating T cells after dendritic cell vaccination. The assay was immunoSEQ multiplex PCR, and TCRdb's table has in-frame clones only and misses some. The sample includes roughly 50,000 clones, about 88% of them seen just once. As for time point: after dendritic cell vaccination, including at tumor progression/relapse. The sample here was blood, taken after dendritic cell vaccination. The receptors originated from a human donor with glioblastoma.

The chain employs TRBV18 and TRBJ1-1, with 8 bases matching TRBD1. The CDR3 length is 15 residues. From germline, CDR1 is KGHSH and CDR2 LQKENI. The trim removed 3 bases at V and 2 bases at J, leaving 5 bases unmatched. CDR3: CASSPGQVLNTEAFF. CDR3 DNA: TGTGCCAGCTCACCGGGACAGGTTCTTAACACTGAAGCTTTCTTT.

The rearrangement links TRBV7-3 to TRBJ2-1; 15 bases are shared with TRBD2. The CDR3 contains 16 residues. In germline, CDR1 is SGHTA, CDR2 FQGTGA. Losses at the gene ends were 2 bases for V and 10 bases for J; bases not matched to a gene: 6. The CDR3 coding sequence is TGTGCCAGCAGCTTATTAGGACTAGCGGGAGGGGAGGAGCAGTTCTTC. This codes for CASSLLGLAGGEEQFF.

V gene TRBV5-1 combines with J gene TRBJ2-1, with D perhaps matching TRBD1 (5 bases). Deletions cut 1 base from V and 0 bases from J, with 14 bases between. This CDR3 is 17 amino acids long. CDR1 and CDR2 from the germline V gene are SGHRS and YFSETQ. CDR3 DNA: TGCGCCAGCAGCTTGATCATACAGGTCAGCTCCTACAATGAGCAGTTCTTC. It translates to CASSLIIQVSSYNEQFF.

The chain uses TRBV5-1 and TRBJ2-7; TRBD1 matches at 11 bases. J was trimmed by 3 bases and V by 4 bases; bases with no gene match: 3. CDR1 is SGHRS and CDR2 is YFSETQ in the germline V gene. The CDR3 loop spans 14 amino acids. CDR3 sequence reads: CASSVGQGDYEQYF. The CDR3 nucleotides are TGCGCCAGCAGCGTGGGACAGGGGGACTACGAGCAGTACTTC.